A selection of T cell receptor beta chains follows, all from one sample in a study of blood T cell repertoires in COVID-19. Assay used: immunoSEQ multiplex PCR; TCRdb lists only in-frame clones, some missing. The sample lists 100,000 or so clones; around 87% were seen once. The sequenced sample was peripheral blood. All receptors derive from a young woman with acute or convalescent COVID-19. Each CDR3 is given with its conserved first and last residue. Not all rows give a size; the values are once, few, many and, for expanded clones, a class.

abundance,v_gene,CDR3aa
.,TRBV28,CASVVSSYNSPLHF
.,TRBV4-2,CASSQDRKLAGSYEQYF
.,TRBV7-2,CASSPKTGGNQPQHF
.,TRBV11-2,CASSPGTVLANQPQHF
few,TRBV24-1,CATSDPGYGTGELFF
.,TRBV3-1/TRBV3-2,CASSRAAGGLNEQFF
.,TRBV5-1,CASSSKRTGNWEQTEQYF
.,TRBV9,CASSGTTGDAYTF
.,TRBV28,CASSPTGFRGYTF
.,TRBV5-4,CASSWSRAQPQHF
.,TRBV5-1,CASSTSAGGTYNEQFF
.,TRBV6-5,CASSYRTGADPQHF
.,TRBV24-1,CATGGTSGEGTTDTQYF
.,TRBV6-5,CASRGTQRPEGEQYF
few,TRBV6-2/TRBV6-3,CASSYFPAGGVHGYTF
.,TRBV4-2,CASSQEGTGTNEKLFF
.,TRBV27,CATRDRDGYTF
once,TRBV2,CASSQDSGGNTEAFF
.,TRBV7-9,CASSLELGADEQYF
.,TRBV12-3/TRBV12-4,CASTTGNTDTQYF
once,TRBV5-1,CASSLGGGPGANVLTF
.,TRBV6-1,CASSEFGGASTDTQYF
.,TRBV2,CASSPQGAVEKLFF